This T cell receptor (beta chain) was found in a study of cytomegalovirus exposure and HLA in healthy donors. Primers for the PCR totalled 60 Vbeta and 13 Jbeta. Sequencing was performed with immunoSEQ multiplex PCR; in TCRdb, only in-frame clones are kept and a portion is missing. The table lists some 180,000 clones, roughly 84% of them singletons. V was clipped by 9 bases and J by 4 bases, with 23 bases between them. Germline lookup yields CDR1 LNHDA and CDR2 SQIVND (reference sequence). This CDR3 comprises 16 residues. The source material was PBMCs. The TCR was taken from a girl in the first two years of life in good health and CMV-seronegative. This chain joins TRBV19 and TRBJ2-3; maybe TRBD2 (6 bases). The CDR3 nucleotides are TGTGCCAGCCGGCGGGGATTAGCGCAGTCAGCAGATACGCAGTATTTT. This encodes CASRRGLAQSADTQYF. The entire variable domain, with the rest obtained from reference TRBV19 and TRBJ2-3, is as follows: DGGITQSPKYLFRKEGQNVTLSCEQNLNHDAMYWYRQDPGQGLRLIYYSQIVNDFQKGDIAEGYSVSREKKESFPLTVTSAQKNPTAFYLCASRRGLAQSADTQYFGPGTRLTVL.